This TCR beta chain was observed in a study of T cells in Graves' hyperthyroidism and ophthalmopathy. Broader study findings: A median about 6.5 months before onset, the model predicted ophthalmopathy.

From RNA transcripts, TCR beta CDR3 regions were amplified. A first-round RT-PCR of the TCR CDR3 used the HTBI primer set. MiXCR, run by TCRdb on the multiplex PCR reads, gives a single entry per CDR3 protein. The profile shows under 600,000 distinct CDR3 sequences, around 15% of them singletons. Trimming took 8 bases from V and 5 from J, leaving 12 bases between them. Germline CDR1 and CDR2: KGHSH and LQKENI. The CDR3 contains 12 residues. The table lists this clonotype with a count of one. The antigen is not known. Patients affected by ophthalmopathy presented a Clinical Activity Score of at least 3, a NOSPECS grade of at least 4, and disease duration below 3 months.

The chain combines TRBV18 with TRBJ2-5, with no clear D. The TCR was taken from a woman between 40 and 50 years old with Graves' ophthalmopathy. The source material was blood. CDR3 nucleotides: TGTGCCAGCGTAGGCGCAGACGAGACCCAGTACTTC. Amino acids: CASVGADETQYF.